This T cell receptor (beta chain) was recorded in a study of blood T cell repertoires in COVID-19. On the study more broadly: The United States, Italy and Spain provided the acute and convalescent COVID-19 samples.

Authors' methods: For nucleated cells, counts were estimated from reference gene primer amplification. Using immunoSEQ multiplex PCR, the repertoire was profiled, and TCRdb retains in-frame clones only, with some absent. V, J and clone size derive from that table, while D and trimming were established from the DNA sequence. The table lists roughly 71,000 clones, over 80% of them singletons. Sequencing was carried out using peripheral blood. The TCR was taken from a woman older than 75 with acute or convalescent COVID-19.

CDR3 sequence reads: CASSLDAGDYGYTF. For the CDR3, the DNA is TGTGCCAGCAGCTTAGATGCAGGCGACTATGGCTACACCTTC. The J gene is TRBJ1-2, the V gene TRBV7-8; no reliable D call. The germline V gene encodes CDR1 SGHVS and CDR2 FQNEAQ. Between the trimmed V and J ends, which lost 1 base and 3 bases, there was a span of 9 bases. The CDR3 length is 14 residues.